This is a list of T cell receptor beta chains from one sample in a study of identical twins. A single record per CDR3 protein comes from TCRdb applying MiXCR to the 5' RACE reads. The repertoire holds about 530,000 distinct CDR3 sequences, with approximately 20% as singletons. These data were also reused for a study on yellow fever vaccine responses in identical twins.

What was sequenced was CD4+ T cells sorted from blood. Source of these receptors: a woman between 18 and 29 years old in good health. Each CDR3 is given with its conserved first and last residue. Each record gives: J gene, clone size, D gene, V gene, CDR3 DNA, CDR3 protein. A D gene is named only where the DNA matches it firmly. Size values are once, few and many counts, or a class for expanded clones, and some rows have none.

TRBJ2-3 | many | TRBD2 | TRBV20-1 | TGCAGTGCTACAACTTATAGCGGGAGGGACACAGATACGCAGTATTTT | CSATTYSGRDTDTQYF
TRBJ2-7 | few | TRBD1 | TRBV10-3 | TGTGCCATCAGTGACTCGGGGACAGGGGGCTACGAGCAGTACTTC | CAISDSGTGGYEQYF
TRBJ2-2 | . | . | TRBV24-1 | TGTGCCACCAGTGATCCTTCACCGGAGGGCTACACCGGGGAGCTGTTTTTT | CATSDPSPEGYTGELFF
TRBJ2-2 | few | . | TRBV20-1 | TGCAGTGCTAGAGCCGGGGGCAGGATGGCCGGGGAGCTGTTTTTT | CSARAGGRMAGELFF
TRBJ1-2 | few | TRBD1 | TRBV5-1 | TGCGCCAGCAGCTCAGGGGGAAACTATGGCTACACCTTC | CASSSGGNYGYTF
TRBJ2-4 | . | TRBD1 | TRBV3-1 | TGTGCCAGCAGCCAAAGTACGACAGGGGTTGCGGCCAAAAACATTCAGTACTTC | CASSQSTTGVAAKNIQYF
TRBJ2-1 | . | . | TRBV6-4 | TGTGCCAGCAGTCCCGAGGAGGGTGAGCAGTTCTTC | CASSPEEGEQFF
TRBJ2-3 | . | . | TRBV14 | TGTGCCAGCAGTACCAGGCTAACGAGCACAGATACGCAGTATTTT | CASSTRLTSTDTQYF
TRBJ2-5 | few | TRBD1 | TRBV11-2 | TGTGCCAGCAGATCGGACAGGGTGAACCAAGAGACCCAGTACTTC | CASRSDRVNQETQYF
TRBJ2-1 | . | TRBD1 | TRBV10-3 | TGTGCCATCAGTGAGGGACAGGGGCAAGTTTTCAATGAGCAGTTCTTC | CAISEGQGQVFNEQFF
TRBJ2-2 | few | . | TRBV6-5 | TGTGCCAGCAGTTACTCGATTTTCGGACAGACCGGGGAGCTGTTTTTT | CASSYSIFGQTGELFF
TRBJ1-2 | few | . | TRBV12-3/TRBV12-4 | TGTGCCAGCAGTTTTCTCCTCGCTGGGGGCTACACCTTC | CASSFLLAGGYTF
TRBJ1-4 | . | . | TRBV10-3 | TGTGCCATCAGTGATTCCGGAGGGAATAATGAAAAACTGTTTTTT | CAISDSGGNNEKLFF
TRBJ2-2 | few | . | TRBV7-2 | TGTGCCAGCAGCTTAAGGGTAGCGCCCGGGGAGCTGTTTTTT | CASSLRVAPGELFF
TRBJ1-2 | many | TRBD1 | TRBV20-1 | TGCAGTGCGAGGACTATCGGACAGGACCCAACGCATGGCTACACCTTC | CSARTIGQDPTHGYTF
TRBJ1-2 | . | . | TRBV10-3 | TGTGCCACCCTAGCTGAAGCGAGGGGCTACACCTTC | CATLAEARGYTF
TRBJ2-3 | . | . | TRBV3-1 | TGTGCCAGCAGCCAAGAAGGGGGGAGGGCCCGACATACGCAGTATTTT | CASSQEGGRARHTQYF
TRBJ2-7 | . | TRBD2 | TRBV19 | TGTGCCAGTAGTCCGGTGACTAGCGGGACTACCTACGAGCAGTACTTC | CASSPVTSGTTYEQYF
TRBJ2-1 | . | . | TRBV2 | TGTGCCAGCAGCAGCCGGGGGGCGGTATATGAGCAGTTCTTC | CASSSRGAVYEQFF
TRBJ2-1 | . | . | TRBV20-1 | TGCAGTGCTAGAGACGGACGGAGAAGCAATGAGCAGTTCTTC | CSARDGRRSNEQFF
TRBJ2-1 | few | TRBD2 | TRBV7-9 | TGTGCCAGCAGCTCCATTGGCGGGAGGGGTTACAATGAGCAGTTCTTC | CASSSIGGRGYNEQFF
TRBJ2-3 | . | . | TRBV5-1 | TGCGCCAGCAGCATGGGACCTTCGGGGAATACGCAGTATTTT | CASSMGPSGNTQYF
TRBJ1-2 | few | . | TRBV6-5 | TGTGCCAGCAGTTACGGCGGCAGGGGTAGTTCGAACTATGGCTACACCTTC | CASSYGGRGSSNYGYTF
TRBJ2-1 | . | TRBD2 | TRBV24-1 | TGTGCCACCAGTGATTTGTATAGCGGGAGGGGGGGCTCCTACAATGAGCAGTTCTTC | CATSDLYSGRGGSYNEQFF
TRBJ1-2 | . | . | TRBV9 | TGTGCCAGCAGCGTACCAGGGAACTATGGCTACACCTTC | CASSVPGNYGYTF
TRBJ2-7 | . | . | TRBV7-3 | TGTGCCAGCAGCTTAACGGGGCAGGGTTTGTTGAACGAGCAGTACTTC | CASSLTGQGLLNEQYF
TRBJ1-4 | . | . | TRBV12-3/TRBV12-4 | TGTGCCAGCAGTGACTCCGCGGCGGGTAAAGAAAAACTGTTTTTT | CASSDSAAGKEKLFF
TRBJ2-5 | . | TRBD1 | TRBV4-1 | TGCGCCAGCAGCCGCGGGGACAGGGGGCTTGAGACCCAGTACTTC | CASSRGDRGLETQYF
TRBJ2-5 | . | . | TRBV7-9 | TGTGCCAGCAGCTTAGGATTCAGGGAAGAGACCCAGTACTTC | CASSLGFREETQYF
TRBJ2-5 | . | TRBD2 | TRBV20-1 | TGCAGTGCTGGGACTAGCGGGGGACAAGAGACCCAGTACTTC | CSAGTSGGQETQYF
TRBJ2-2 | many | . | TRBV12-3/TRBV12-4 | TGTGCCAGCACCCAAAAGGCAGGGACGGGCGGGGAGCTGTTTTTT | CASTQKAGTGGELFF
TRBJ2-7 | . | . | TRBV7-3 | TGTGCCAGCAGCCCAACGGACAGCTCCTACGAGCAGTACTTC | CASSPTDSSYEQYF
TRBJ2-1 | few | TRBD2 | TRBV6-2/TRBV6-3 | TGTGCCAGCAGTTACGGGGCTAGCGGGGGGTCCAGCTCCTACAATGAGCAGTTCTTC | CASSYGASGGSSSYNEQFF
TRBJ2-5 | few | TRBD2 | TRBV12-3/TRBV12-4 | TGTGCCAGCAGTTTAGGGAGCGGGAGTAGGGTAGAGACCCAGTACTTC | CASSLGSGSRVETQYF
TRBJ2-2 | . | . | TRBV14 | TGTGCCAGCAGCCAAGCGGGGCGCGGGAACACCGGGGAGCTGTTTTTT | CASSQAGRGNTGELFF
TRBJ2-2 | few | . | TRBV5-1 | TGCGCCAGCAGCTTGGTCCAGAGCACCGGGGAGCTGTTTTTT | CASSLVQSTGELFF
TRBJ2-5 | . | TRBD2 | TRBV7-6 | TGTGCCAGCAGCTTATACGGGGGGGGGCCCGGGGAGACCCAGTACTTC | CASSLYGGGPGETQYF
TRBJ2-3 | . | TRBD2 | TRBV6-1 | TGTGCCAGCAAACCGGGACTAGCGGGTCCAGATACGCAGTATTTT | CASKPGLAGPDTQYF
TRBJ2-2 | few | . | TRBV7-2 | TGTGCCAGCAGCCCCATACTAAACACCGGGGAGCTGTTTTTT | CASSPILNTGELFF
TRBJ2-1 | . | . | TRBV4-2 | TGTGCCAGCAGCCAATTCCAGGGCCGGGGCTCCTACAATGAGCAGTTCTTC | CASSQFQGRGSYNEQFF
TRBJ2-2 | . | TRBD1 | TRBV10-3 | TGTGCCATCGGGCAGGGGGACACCGGGGAGCTGTTTTTT | CAIGQGDTGELFF
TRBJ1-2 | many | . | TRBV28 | TGTGCCAGCATCACCGGGGCTGGAGGCGGCTACACCTTC | CASITGAGGGYTF
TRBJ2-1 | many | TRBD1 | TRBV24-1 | TGTGCCACCAGTGATTTGACAGGGGGCGCCTACAATGAGCAGTTCTTC | CATSDLTGGAYNEQFF
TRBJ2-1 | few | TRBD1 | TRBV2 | TGTGCCAGCAGGACAGGGCGTTTGAATGAGCAGTTCTTC | CASRTGRLNEQFF
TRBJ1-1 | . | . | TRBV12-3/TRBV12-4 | TGTGCCAGCACCCGGGACACCTCCGGTGAAGCTTTCTTT | CASTRDTSGEAFF
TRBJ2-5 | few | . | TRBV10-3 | TGTGCCATCAGGAAGACGACAGAGTACCAAGAGACCCAGTACTTC | CAIRKTTEYQETQYF